Here is one TCR beta chain with its context. Its specificity is unknown. The sample belongs to a study of CD8 T cells in ankylosing spondylitis. Study conclusions and caveats: There was a TCR beta motif, made of several highly homologous variants, that appeared characteristic of ankylosing spondylitis blood. According to the report, clones linked to the disease were significantly enriched in matched synovial fluid samples taken from ankylosing spondylitis patients.

The V gene's germline CDR1 is KGHSH and CDR2 LQKENI. The V end was cut by 0 bases, the J end by 8 bases, with 14 bases between. The CDR3 loop spans 15 amino acids. Quantitative 5'-RACE was performed with molecular barcodes, and it yielded the TCR beta libraries. TCRdb ran MiXCR on the 5' RACE reads and lists one entry per CDR3 protein. The table includes fewer than 650,000 distinct CDR3 sequences, 10% to 15% detected once. Sequenced input: blood, either unsorted or a sorted T cell fraction (not recorded which). The sequence was obtained from a male donor with ankylosing spondylitis. The gene calls are TRBV18 and TRBJ2-1; D may be TRBD2 (6 bases). Here the CDR3 DNA reads TGTGCCAGCTCACCACCTAATTGGGGGGTGGATGAGCAGTTCTTC. Residues: CASSPPNWGVDEQFF.